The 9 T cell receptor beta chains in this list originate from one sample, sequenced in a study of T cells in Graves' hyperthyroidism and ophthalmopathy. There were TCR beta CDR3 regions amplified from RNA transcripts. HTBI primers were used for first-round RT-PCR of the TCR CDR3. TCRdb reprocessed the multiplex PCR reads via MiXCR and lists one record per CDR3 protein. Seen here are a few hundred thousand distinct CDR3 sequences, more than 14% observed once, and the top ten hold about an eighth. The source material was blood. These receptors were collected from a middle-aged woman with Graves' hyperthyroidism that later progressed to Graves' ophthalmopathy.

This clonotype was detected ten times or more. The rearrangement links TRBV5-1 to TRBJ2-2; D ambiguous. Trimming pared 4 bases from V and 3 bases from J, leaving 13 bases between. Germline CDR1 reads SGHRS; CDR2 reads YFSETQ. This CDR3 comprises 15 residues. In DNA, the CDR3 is TGCGCCAGCAGCCTCCTTCCTCCAGACACCGGGGAGCTGTTTTTT. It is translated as CASSLLPPDTGELFF.

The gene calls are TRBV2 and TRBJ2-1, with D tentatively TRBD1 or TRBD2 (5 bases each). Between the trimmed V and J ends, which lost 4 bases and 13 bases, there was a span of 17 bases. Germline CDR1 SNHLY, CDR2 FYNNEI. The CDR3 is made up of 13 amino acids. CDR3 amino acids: CASSVGEAGEQFF. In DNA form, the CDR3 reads TGTGCCAGCAGTGTAGGGGAAGCCGGGGAACAGTTCTTC.

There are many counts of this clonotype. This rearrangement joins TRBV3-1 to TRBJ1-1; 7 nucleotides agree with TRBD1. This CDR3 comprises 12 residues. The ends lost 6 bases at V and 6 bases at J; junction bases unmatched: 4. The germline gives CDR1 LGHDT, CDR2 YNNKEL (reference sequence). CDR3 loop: CASRLQGAEAFF. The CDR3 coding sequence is TGTGCCAGCAGACTCCAGGGGGCTGAAGCTTTCTTT.

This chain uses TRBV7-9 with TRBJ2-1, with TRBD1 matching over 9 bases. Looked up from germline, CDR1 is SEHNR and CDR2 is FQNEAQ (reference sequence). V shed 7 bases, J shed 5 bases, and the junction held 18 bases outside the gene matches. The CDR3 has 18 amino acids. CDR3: CASILTDRGGFYHNEQFF. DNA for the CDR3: TGTGCCAGCATCCTAACGGACAGGGGCGGATTTTACCACAATGAGCAGTTCTTC.

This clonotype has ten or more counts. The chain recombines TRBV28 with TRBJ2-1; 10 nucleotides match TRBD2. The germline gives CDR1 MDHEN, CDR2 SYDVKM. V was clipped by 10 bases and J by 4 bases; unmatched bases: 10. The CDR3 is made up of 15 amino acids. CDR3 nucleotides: TGTGCCACTCACTTAGCGGGAGGCCTTTACAATGAGCAGTTCTTC. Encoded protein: CATHLAGGLYNEQFF.

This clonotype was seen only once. DNA of the CDR3: TGTGCCAGCAGTTCGACAGGGGAGTTCACTGAAGCTTTCTTT. As protein: CASSSTGEFTEAFF. The V call is TRBV6-2 or TRBV6-3, the J call TRBJ1-1; TRBD1 agrees at 8 bases. Germline V gene data show CDR1 as MNHEY and CDR2 as SVGEGT. Germline trimming cut 4 bases from V and 4 bases from J; bases unmatched to any gene: 5. CDR3 length: 14 residues.

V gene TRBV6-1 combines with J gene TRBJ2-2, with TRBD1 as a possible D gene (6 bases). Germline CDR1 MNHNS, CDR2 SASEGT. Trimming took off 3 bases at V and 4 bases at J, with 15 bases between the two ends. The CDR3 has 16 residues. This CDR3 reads CASSDFGGRGTGELFF. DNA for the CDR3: TGTGCCAGCAGTGATTTTGGGGGCCGTGGCACCGGGGAGCTGTTTTTT.

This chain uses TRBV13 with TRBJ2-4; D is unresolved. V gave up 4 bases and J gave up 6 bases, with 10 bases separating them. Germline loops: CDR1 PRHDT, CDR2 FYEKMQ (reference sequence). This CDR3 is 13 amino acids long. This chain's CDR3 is CASSSYDANIQYF. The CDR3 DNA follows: TGTGCCAGCAGCTCGTACGATGCAAACATTCAGTACTTC.

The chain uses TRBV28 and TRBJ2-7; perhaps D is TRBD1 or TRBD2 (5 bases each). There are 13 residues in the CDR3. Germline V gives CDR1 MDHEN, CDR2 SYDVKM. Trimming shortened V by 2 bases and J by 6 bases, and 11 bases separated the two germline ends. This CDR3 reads CASSLAGTGEQYF. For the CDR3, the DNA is TGTGCCAGCAGTTTAGCAGGGACGGGCGAGCAGTACTTC.